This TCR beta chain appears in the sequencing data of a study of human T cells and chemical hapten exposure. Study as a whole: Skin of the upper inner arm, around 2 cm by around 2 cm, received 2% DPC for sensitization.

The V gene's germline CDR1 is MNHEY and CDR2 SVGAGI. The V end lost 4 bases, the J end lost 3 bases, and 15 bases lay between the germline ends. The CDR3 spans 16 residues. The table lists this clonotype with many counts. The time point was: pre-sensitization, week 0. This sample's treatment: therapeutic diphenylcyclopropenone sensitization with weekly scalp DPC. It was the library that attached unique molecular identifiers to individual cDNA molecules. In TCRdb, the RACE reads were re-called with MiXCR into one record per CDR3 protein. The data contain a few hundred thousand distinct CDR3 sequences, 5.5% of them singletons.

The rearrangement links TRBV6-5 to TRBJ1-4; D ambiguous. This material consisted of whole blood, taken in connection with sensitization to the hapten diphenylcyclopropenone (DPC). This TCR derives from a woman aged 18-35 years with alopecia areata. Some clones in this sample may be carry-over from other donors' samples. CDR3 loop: CASSSFHEGANEKLFF. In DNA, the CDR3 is TGTGCCAGCAGTTCTTTCCATGAGGGAGCTAATGAAAAACTGTTTTTT.